Below, 22 T cell receptor beta chains from the same sample are listed, as sequenced in a study of T cell responses to AZD1222 COVID-19 vaccine. Libraries were prepared by immunoSEQ multiplex PCR; TCRdb keeps only in-frame clonotypes and omits some of them. Of over 95,000 clones in the sample, about 89% were seen once. Sample: peripheral blood, taken on day 0 of AZD1222 vaccination. These receptors were collected from an adult in good health.

This sequence joins TRBV5-4 and TRBJ2-5; D may be TRBD1 or TRBD2 (6 bases each). CDR1 is SGHNT and CDR2 is YYREEE in the germline V gene (reference sequence). V gave up 0 bases and J gave up 5 bases, with 11 bases separating them. The CDR3 length is 14 residues. The CDR3 coding sequence is TGTGCCAGCAGCTTGGTTGGGGGGCAGGAGACCCAGTACTTC. The encoded protein is CASSLVGGQETQYF.

This chain joins TRBV7-2 and TRBJ2-6; D remains unclear. The germline V gene has CDR1 SGHTA and CDR2 FQGNSA. Trimming pared 1 base from V and 0 bases from J, leaving 7 bases between. This CDR3 has 16 residues. The CDR3 DNA follows: TGTGCCAGCAGCTTAGGACGGGTCTCTGGGGCCAACGTCCTGACTTTC. Its translation is CASSLGRVSGANVLTF.

The J gene is TRBJ2-7, the V gene TRBV5-4; 12 bases line up with TRBD2. CDR1 SGHNT and CDR2 YYREEE come from the germline V gene (reference sequence). This CDR3 is 15 amino acids long. The V and J ends lost 4 bases and 2 bases, in that order; junction bases with no gene match: 4. The CDR3: CASSDPSGGAYEQYF. In DNA, the CDR3 is TGTGCCAGCAGCGATCCTAGCGGGGGGGCCTACGAGCAGTACTTC.

The chain employs TRBV24-1 and TRBJ2-5; TRBD1 aligns across 9 bases. The CDR3 has 16 residues. Germline CDR1 reads KGHDR; CDR2 reads SFDVKD. V gave up 4 bases and J gave up 5 bases; unmatched junction bases: 10. This CDR3 is CATSEPGTGRKETQYF. DNA of the CDR3: TGTGCCACCAGTGAACCCGGGACAGGGAGGAAGGAGACCCAGTACTTC.

The V call is TRBV28, the J call TRBJ2-7; 10 bases fit TRBD1. This CDR3 comprises 16 residues. V lost 4 bases and J lost 2; bases outside the gene matches: 8. Germline CDR1 MDHEN, CDR2 SYDVKM. The CDR3 DNA reads TGTGCCAGCAGTTCAGCCCGGACAGGGGGGGCCTACGAGCAGTACTTC. This sequence encodes CASSSARTGGAYEQYF.

This clone was seen only once. The rearrangement uses TRBV19 and TRBJ1-2; D gene ambiguous. The V gene's germline CDR1 is LNHDA and CDR2 SQIVND (reference sequence). The CDR3 sequence is 14 residues long. Deletions cut 5 bases from V and 4 bases from J, with 14 bases between. CDR3 in amino acids: CASSPDGWSYGYTF. The CDR3 DNA is TGTGCCAGTAGTCCGGACGGCTGGAGCTATGGCTACACCTTC.

The J gene is TRBJ1-5, the V gene TRBV6-5, with TRBD1 identical over 9 bases. The CDR3 spans 15 residues. The germline V gene encodes CDR1 MNHEY and CDR2 SVGAGI. The trim removed 6 bases at V and 1 base at J, leaving 4 bases unmatched. The chain's CDR3 is CASSRDRASNQPQHF. As DNA, the CDR3 is TGTGCCAGCAGCCGGGACAGGGCGAGCAATCAGCCCCAGCATTTT.

Comments on this clone: The sample holds other DNA sequences that translate to the same CDR3. The chain uses TRBV27 and TRBJ1-5; 8 bases are a match to TRBD1. This CDR3 region has 13 residues. Trimming cost V 7 bases and J 5 bases; bases outside gene matches: 4. Germline V gives CDR1 MNHEY, CDR2 SMNVEV (reference sequence). The CDR3: CASKTGGDQPQHF. The CDR3 bases are TGTGCCAGCAAAACAGGGGGAGATCAGCCCCAGCATTTT.

This sequence joins TRBV7-2 and TRBJ2-3, with D possibly TRBD2 on 5 matching bases. The CDR3 sequence is 16 residues long. V lost 5 bases and J 3 bases, leaving 18 bases between the germline ends. Germline assignment: CDR1 SGHTA and CDR2 FQGNSA. The CDR3 protein is CASSGGPTPTTDTQYF. CDR3 coding DNA: TGTGCCAGCAGCGGAGGACCAACCCCCACAACAGATACGCAGTATTTT. Combining the CDR3 with reference TRBV7-2 and TRBJ2-3 gives the whole variable domain GAGVSQSPSNKVTEKGKDVELRCDPISGHTALYWYRQSLGQGLEFLIYFQGNSAPDKSGLPSDRFSAERTGGSVSTLTIQRTQQEDSAVYLCASSGGPTPTTDTQYFGPGTRLTVL.

The rearrangement links TRBV3-1 (or the pseudogene TRBV3-2) to TRBJ1-1; TRBD1 matches at 8 bases. CDR3 length: 16 amino acids. Germline-derived CDR1 and CDR2 are LGHDT and YNNKEL (reference sequence). The V and J ends lost 4 bases and 3 bases, in that order; junction bases with no gene match: 10. CDR3 protein: CASSLYGQGRDTEAFF. The CDR3 nucleotides read TGTGCCAGCAGCCTATACGGACAGGGTCGGGACACTGAAGCTTTCTTT.

The chain joins TRBV7-3 to TRBJ1-6, with TRBD1 as a possible D gene (6 bases). The length of the CDR3 is 13 residues. V dropped 4 bases and J dropped 6 bases, with 7 bases sitting between them. In germline, CDR1 is SGHTA, CDR2 FQGTGA. This CDR3 reads CASSSGVNSPLHF. In DNA, the CDR3 is TGTGCCAGCAGCTCAGGGGTTAATTCACCCCTCCACTTT. Full variable domain (remainder filled in from reference TRBV7-3 and TRBJ1-6): GAGVSQTPSNKVTEKGKYVELRCDPISGHTALYWYRQSLGQGPEFLIYFQGTGAADDSGLPNDRFFAVRPEGSVSTLKIQRTERGDSAVYLCASSSGVNSPLHFGNGTRLTVT.

This rearrangement joins TRBV18 to TRBJ2-2, with 10 positions matching TRBD1. This CDR3 region has 17 residues. Germline V gene lookup returns CDR1 KGHSH and CDR2 LQKENI. V dropped 3 bases and J dropped 4; count of bases not matched to a gene: 8. CDR3 bases: TGTGCCAGCTCACCCCCCCCGGGACAGGGGACCACCGGGGAGCTGTTTTTT. Its translation is CASSPPPGQGTTGELFF.

The chain is built from TRBV24-1 and TRBJ1-3; D perhaps matches TRBD1 (6 bases). The CDR3 covers 15 residues. Per the germline V gene, CDR1 is KGHDR and CDR2 is SFDVKD. V lost 3 bases to trimming and J lost 4 bases, with 12 bases between them. This CDR3 reads CATSDTGTTGNTIYF. DNA of the CDR3: TGTGCCACCAGTGATACCGGGACAACAGGAAACACCATATATTTT.

This sequence joins TRBV6-1 and TRBJ1-2, with a possible D match to TRBD1 (6 bases). The CDR3 contains 15 residues. Per germline, CDR1 MNHNS and CDR2 SASEGT. Trimming took 3 bases from V and 3 from J, leaving 14 bases between them. The CDR3, as DNA: TGTGCCAGCAGTGACCGAGGGGGTTCTCACTATGGCTACACCTTC. Amino acid sequence: CASSDRGGSHYGYTF.

The rearrangement joins TRBV18 to TRBJ2-7; perhaps TRBD2 as D (7 bases). CDR3 length: 16 residues. V was cut by 2 bases and J by 0 bases, with 14 bases left in between. From germline, CDR1 is KGHSH and CDR2 LQKENI. The CDR3 bases are TGTGCCAGCTCACCATTAGGGGGGGTCCTCTCCTACGAGCAGTACTTC. This gives the protein CASSPLGGVLSYEQYF.

This chain joins TRBV27 and TRBJ2-1, with D possibly matching TRBD2 (6 bases). CDR3 size: 17 residues. V gave up 2 bases and J gave up 2 bases, with 16 bases separating them. The germline V gene has CDR1 MNHEY and CDR2 SMNVEV (reference sequence). The CDR3 reads CASSLLSAGLPYNEQFF. The CDR3 DNA is TGTGCCAGCAGTTTACTGTCGGCGGGACTCCCCTACAATGAGCAGTTCTTC.

The chain employs TRBV14 and TRBJ1-2, with TRBD1 matching over 7 bases. With 2 bases clipped from V and 1 base from J, the junction kept 10 bases outside the gene matches. The V gene's germline CDR1 is SGHDN and CDR2 FVKESK. The CDR3 extends over 17 amino acids. The CDR3 reads CASSQLGQASLNYGYTF. CDR3 nucleotides: TGTGCCAGCAGCCAACTCGGACAGGCTAGTCTTAACTATGGCTACACCTTC.

The chain combines TRBV12-3 or TRBV12-4 with TRBJ1-4; D is uncertain. Trimming pared 5 bases from V and 13 bases from J, leaving 11 bases between. CDR3 length: 11 residues. The CDR3 sequence is CASSPLGILFF. For the CDR3, the DNA is TGTGCCAGCAGTCCCCTAGGGATACTGTTTTTT.

The CDR3 spells CASSKIRGCYNEQFF. The DNA for the CDR3 is TGTGCCAGCAGCAAAATCAGGGGTTGTTACAATGAGCAGTTCTTC. This chain connects TRBV21-1 to TRBJ2-1; TRBD1 is the table's D call and was not checked against the DNA. TRBV21-1 is flagged as a pseudogene. The CDR3 sequence is 15 residues long.

V and J are TRBV6-5 and TRBJ2-1; 11 bases fit TRBD2. This CDR3 is 15 amino acids long. The V gene's germline CDR1 is MNHEY and CDR2 SVGAGI. V lost 2 bases and J lost 5; bases outside the gene matches: 2. The CDR3 loop reads CASSYGTSGNNEQFF. CDR3 coding DNA: TGTGCCAGCAGTTACGGGACTAGCGGCAACAATGAGCAGTTCTTC.

This clone was counted a few times. The chain has TRBV2 and TRBJ1-5, with 8 positions matching TRBD1. The length of the CDR3 is 15 residues. Germline values: CDR1 SNHLY, CDR2 FYNNEI. J gave up 4 bases and V 2 bases, and 4 bases lay outside the gene matches. For the CDR3, the DNA is TGTGCCAGCAGTGAATCAGGGGGCCTTAATCAGCCCCAGCATTTT. It codes for CASSESGGLNQPQHF.

The chain combines TRBV5-1 with TRBJ2-7, with 8 bases lining up with TRBD1. The CDR3 is 16 residues long. Germline V gene sequence: CDR1 SGHRS, CDR2 YFSETQ. V gave up 0 bases and J gave up 5 bases; unmatched junction bases: 10. CDR3 sequence: CASSLEETGDNDEQYF. The DNA of the CDR3 is TGCGCCAGCAGCTTGGAGGAGACAGGGGATAATGACGAGCAGTACTTC.